A single sample is the source of the 9 T cell receptor beta chains below, sequenced in a study of blood T cell repertoires in COVID-19. Method: immunoSEQ multiplex PCR; TCRdb's copy keeps in-frame clones and lacks some. The sample has roughly 120,000 clones; roughly 85% are singletons. Sequenced material: peripheral blood. These TCRs come from a man aged 25-40 years with acute or convalescent COVID-19.

The chain combines TRBV10-3 with TRBJ2-2, with D perhaps matching TRBD2 (6 bases). The germline V gene has CDR1 ENHRY and CDR2 SYGVKD. This CDR3 is built from 17 residues. V was cut by 3 bases and J by 5 bases, with 19 bases left in between. The CDR3 DNA is TGTGCCATCAGTGAATCCTTCGGGAGTGGTAGGACCGGGGAGCTGTTTTTT. It codes for CAISESFGSGRTGELFF.

The rearrangement uses TRBV27 and TRBJ1-6, with 7 bases that match TRBD1. Germline V gives CDR1 MNHEY, CDR2 SMNVEV (reference sequence). The ends lost 7 bases at V and 5 bases at J; junction bases unmatched: 5. The CDR3 is 14 residues long. CDR3 nucleotide sequence: TGTGCCAGCAAGCGGACAGGAAATAATTCACCCCTCCACTTT. Its protein is CASKRTGNNSPLHF.

This clone has only one observation. V and J are TRBV4-1 and TRBJ2-2, with TRBD2 matching 7 bases. The CDR3 runs 14 residues. Trimming cost V 1 base and J 7 bases; bases outside gene matches: 3. In germline, CDR1 is MGHRA, CDR2 YSYEKL. CDR3: CASSQGGGNGELFF. As DNA, the CDR3 is TGCGCCAGCAGCCAAGGGGGAGGGAACGGGGAGCTGTTTTTT.

V and J are TRBV6-1 and TRBJ2-3; 10 bases match TRBD2. Per germline, CDR1 MNHNS and CDR2 SASEGT. The CDR3 is 15 residues long. The V and J ends lost 3 bases and 4 bases, in that order; junction bases with no gene match: 4. The chain's CDR3 is CASSDLAGAADTQYF. CDR3 DNA: TGTGCCAGCAGTGACCTAGCGGGAGCGGCAGATACGCAGTATTTT.

The chain carries TRBV27 and TRBJ2-2; D gene ambiguous. Trimming removed 7 bases at V and 1 base at J, with 13 bases between. CDR3 length: 15 residues. Germline V lookup: CDR1 MNHEY, CDR2 SMNVEV (reference sequence). The CDR3 nucleotides are TGTGCCAGCAAGAAGGCGGATATGAACACCGGGGAGCTGTTTTTT. Translated: CASKKADMNTGELFF.

This chain links TRBV13 with TRBJ1-1; a possible D gene is TRBD1 (6 bases). Trimming shortened V by 5 bases and J by 4 bases, and 17 bases separated the two germline ends. Germline CDR1 reads PRHDT; CDR2 reads FYEKMQ (reference sequence). The CDR3 has 15 amino acids. In DNA, the CDR3 is TGTGCCAGCAGCCCAGATAGGGGGTGGGGCACTGAAGCTTTCTTT. Translated, it gives CASSPDRGWGTEAFF. The whole variable domain, filled in from reference TRBV13 and TRBJ1-1, reads AAGVIQSPRHLIKEKRETATLKCYPIPRHDTVYWYQQGPGQDPQFLISFYEKMQSDKGSIPDRFSAQQFSDYHSELNMSSLELGDSALYFCASSPDRGWGTEAFFGQGTRLTVV.

The V and J genes are TRBV27 and TRBJ2-7, with D unresolved. Germline V gene lookup returns CDR1 MNHEY and CDR2 SMNVEV (reference sequence). V lost 5 bases and J 2 bases, leaving 10 bases between the germline ends. The CDR3 runs 13 residues. The CDR3 spells CASSPTTTYEQYV. CDR3 nucleotides: TGTGCCAGCAGTCCAACTACCACCTACGAGCAGTACGTC.

This sequence joins TRBV3-1 (or the pseudogene TRBV3-2) and TRBJ1-2; TRBD1 is a possible D gene (5 bases). Deletions cut 2 bases from V and 5 bases from J, with 9 bases between. Germline V gene sequence: CDR1 LGHDT, CDR2 YNNKEL (reference sequence). The length of the CDR3 is 13 residues. The CDR3 DNA reads TGTGCCAGCAGCCAAACCGGGGGTTATGGCTACACCTTC. Protein: CASSQTGGYGYTF.

This sequence joins TRBV27 and TRBJ1-4; 10 nucleotides align to TRBD1. CDR1 MNHEY and CDR2 SMNVEV come from the germline V gene (reference sequence). The length of the CDR3 is 16 residues. J lost 5 bases, V lost 1 base, and 4 bases had no gene match. The chain's CDR3 is CASSLYWGQGNEKLFF. The CDR3 DNA follows: TGTGCCAGCAGTTTATACTGGGGACAGGGGAATGAAAAACTGTTTTTT.